Below, 26 T cell receptor beta chains from the same sample are listed, as sequenced in a study of cytomegalovirus exposure and HLA in healthy donors. In the PCR, 60 Vbeta and 13 Jbeta primers were used. Repertoires were generated with immunoSEQ multiplex PCR, while TCRdb's copy carries only in-frame clones and drops some. The sample spans around 200,000 clones; the ten largest clones claim roughly 0.89%. Sequenced input: PBMCs. These receptors all come from a woman in her twenties or thirties in good health and CMV-seropositive.

Notes on this clone: The sample contains more than one DNA sequence encoding this CDR3. This chain connects TRBV5-6 to TRBJ1-1; 7 nucleotides match TRBD1. Germline-derived CDR1 and CDR2 are SGHDT and YYEEEE. The V gene end was trimmed by 4 bases and the J gene end by 1 base; junction bases not matched to a gene: 16. CDR3 length equals 18 residues. CDR3 residues: CASSIQQGRVVKNTEAFF. CDR3 DNA: TGTGCCAGCAGCATTCAACAGGGGCGTGTTGTAAAGAACACTGAAGCTTTCTTT.

This chain connects TRBV5-1 to TRBJ2-7, with TRBD2 matching over 10 bases. Per germline, CDR1 SGHRS and CDR2 YFSETQ. The CDR3 has 16 residues. Germline trimming cut 5 bases from V and 0 bases from J; bases unmatched to any gene: 8. The CDR3 sequence: CASRVAGGPSSYEQYF. Here the CDR3 DNA reads TGCGCCAGCAGGGTAGCGGGGGGTCCAAGCTCCTACGAGCAGTACTTC. Full variable domain (remainder filled in from reference TRBV5-1 and TRBJ2-7): KAGVTQTPRYLIKTRGQQVTLSCSPISGHRSVSWYQQTPGQGLQFLFEYFSETQRNKGNFPGRFSGRQFSNSRSEMNVSTLELGDSALYLCASRVAGGPSSYEQYFGPGTRLTVT.

V and J are TRBV18 and TRBJ1-6; D is ambiguous. With 3 bases removed from V and 14 bases from J, the gap between germline ends came to 23 bases. This CDR3 contains 16 residues. The germline V gene encodes CDR1 KGHSH and CDR2 LQKENI. This CDR3 is CASSPSTGILTGALHF. The CDR3 DNA sequence: TGTGCCAGCTCACCGTCGACCGGGATCCTTACCGGGGCCCTCCACTTT.

The V and J genes are TRBV29-1 and TRBJ1-3, with 7 bases lining up with TRBD1. V lost 7 bases to trimming and J lost 3 bases; unmatched junction nucleotides: 6. Germline loops: CDR1 SQVTM, CDR2 ANQGSEA. The CDR3 consists of 13 residues. The CDR3 is CSARGGGGNTIYF. DNA for the CDR3: TGCAGCGCACGAGGGGGCGGTGGAAACACCATATATTTT.

The chain links TRBV29-1 to TRBJ2-5; D gene ambiguous. The germline gives CDR1 SQVTM, CDR2 ANQGSEA. The CDR3 covers 12 residues. V lost 3 bases to trimming and J lost 3 bases, with 8 bases between them. In DNA form, the CDR3 reads TGCAGCGTTGAGAACGGAGAAGAGACCCAGTACTTC. Translating it yields CSVENGEETQYF.

The chain joins TRBV28 to TRBJ2-1, with TRBD2 matching 11 bases. Trimming removed 2 bases from V and 8 bases from J; junction bases left unmatched: 8. The germline V gene encodes CDR1 MDHEN and CDR2 SYDVKM. CDR3 length: 16 amino acids. CDR3 protein: CASSLSGTSGEDEQFF. The CDR3 coding sequence is TGTGCCAGCAGTTTAAGTGGGACTAGCGGTGAAGATGAGCAGTTCTTC.

The rearrangement uses TRBV11-2 and TRBJ1-3; TRBD1 agrees at 8 bases. The CDR3 has 15 amino acids. The trim removed 3 bases at V and 1 base at J, leaving 2 bases unmatched. The germline CDR1 and CDR2 sequences are SGHAT and FQNNGV. For the CDR3, the DNA is TGTGCCAGCAGCTTCAGACAGGGGTCTGGAAACACCATATATTTT. It encodes CASSFRQGSGNTIYF. The whole variable domain, filled in from reference TRBV11-2 and TRBJ1-3, reads EAGVAQSPRYKIIEKRQSVAFWCNPISGHATLYWYQQILGQGPKLLIQFQNNGVVDDSQLPKDRFSAERLKGVDSTLKIQPAKLEDSAVYLCASSFRQGSGNTIYFGEGSWLTVV.

This chain connects TRBV6-8 to TRBJ2-7, with 10 bases lining up with TRBD2. CDR1 and CDR2 from the germline V gene are MNHGY and SAAAGT. This CDR3 comprises 15 residues. V was clipped by 0 bases and J by 4 bases; unmatched bases: 3. The CDR3 DNA reads as TGTGCCAGCAGTTACTCCGGACTAGCGGATTACGAGCAGTACTTC. The encoded protein is CASSYSGLADYEQYF.

The chain employs TRBV28 and TRBJ2-7; TRBD1 aligns across 10 bases. V was pared by 7 bases and J by 1 base, with 7 bases of the junction left unmatched. The CDR3 sequence is 15 residues long. The germline gives CDR1 MDHEN, CDR2 SYDVKM. CDR3 in amino acids: CASTRRTGGSYEQYF. CDR3 DNA sequence: TGTGCCAGCACCCGACGGACAGGGGGGTCCTACGAGCAGTACTTC.

This chain's CDR3 is CASSITGQGSYEQYF. The CDR3 coding sequence is TGTGCCAGTAGTATAACGGGACAGGGTTCCTACGAGCAGTACTTC. The rearrangement uses TRBV19 and TRBJ2-7, with 9 bases aligning to TRBD1. Germline CDR1 LNHDA, CDR2 SQIVND (reference sequence). Trimming removed 2 bases from V and 1 base from J; junction bases left unmatched: 3. The CDR3 totals 15 residues.

The chain links TRBV28 to TRBJ1-3; the match to TRBD1 covers 7 bases. The CDR3 contains 14 residues. Germline CDR1 and CDR2: MDHEN and SYDVKM. The V gene end was trimmed by 5 bases and the J gene end by 3 bases; junction bases not matched to a gene: 4. CDR3 nucleotide sequence: TGTGCCAGCAGTCCGACAGGGAATGGAAACACCATATATTTT. Its translation: CASSPTGNGNTIYF.

The chain uses TRBV7-2 and TRBJ1-1; 10 nucleotides match TRBD1. V trimming: 2 bases; J trimming: 4 bases; junction bases outside the gene matches: 10. The length of the CDR3 is 17 residues. CDR1 is SGHTA and CDR2 is FQGNSA in the germline V gene. The CDR3 loop reads CASSLPAGTGVGTEAFF. The CDR3 DNA is TGTGCCAGCAGCTTACCGGCCGGGACAGGGGTGGGCACTGAAGCTTTCTTT.

The J gene is TRBJ2-5, the V gene TRBV9, with TRBD1 as a possible D gene (6 bases). Trimming pared 0 bases from V and 4 bases from J, leaving 22 bases between. CDR1 is SGDLS, CDR2 YYNGEE, per germline. There are 18 residues in the CDR3. The CDR3 loop reads CASSVVKVGARAGETQYF. In DNA, the CDR3 is TGTGCCAGCAGCGTAGTGAAGGTGGGGGCCAGGGCAGGAGAGACCCAGTACTTC. The full variable domain, in which reference TRBV9 and TRBJ2-5 provide the parts outside the CDR3, is DSGVTQTPKHLITATGQRVTLRCSPRSGDLSVYWYQQSLDQGLQFLIQYYNGEERAKGNILERFSAQQFPDLHSELNLSSLELGDSALYFCASSVVKVGARAGETQYFGPGTRLLVL.

In DNA form, the CDR3 reads TGTGCCAGCAGGGCCTACAGGGGAGTCCACTATGGCTACACCTTC. Amino acids: CASRAYRGVHYGYTF. The chain carries TRBV6-5 and TRBJ1-2, with TRBD1 identical over 7 bases. The V gene end was trimmed by 6 bases and the J gene end by 3 bases; junction bases not matched to a gene: 10. CDR1 is MNHEY and CDR2 is SVGAGI in the germline V gene. This CDR3 spans 15 amino acids.

The V and J genes are TRBV27 and TRBJ2-5; 11 bases match TRBD1. This CDR3 comprises 16 residues. V shed 6 bases, J shed 6 bases, and the junction held 12 bases outside the gene matches. Per the germline V gene, CDR1 is MNHEY and CDR2 is SMNVEV (reference sequence). CDR3 bases: TGTGCCAGCAGCCTAAGGACAGGGGGCGAGACGAAGACCCAGTACTTC. It is translated as CASSLRTGGETKTQYF.

This chain connects TRBV5-1 to TRBJ2-3; TRBD2 might be the D (5 bases). V lost 4 bases, J lost 0 bases, and 12 bases lay in between. The CDR3 is 15 amino acids. Germline CDR1 is SGHRS and CDR2 is YFSETQ. The chain's CDR3 is CASSTGSGSTDTQYF. DNA for the CDR3: TGCGCCAGCAGCACGGGGTCCGGTAGCACAGATACGCAGTATTTT.

This rearrangement joins TRBV5-4 to TRBJ1-2; D is undetermined. The ends were cut back, 4 bases at V and 3 bases at J, with 10 bases in the middle. This CDR3 spans 13 amino acids. Germline assignment: CDR1 SGHNT and CDR2 YYREEE (reference sequence). CDR3 nucleotide sequence: TGTGCCAGCAGCGTGCGCCGGGACTATGGCTACACCTTC. It yields the protein CASSVRRDYGYTF.

The chain couples TRBV6-5 to TRBJ2-3, with 7 positions matching TRBD2. V shed 7 bases and J 2 bases; nucleotides not matched to a gene: 6. This CDR3 is built from 14 residues. The germline CDR1 and CDR2 sequences are MNHEY and SVGAGI. CDR3 region: CASTRGGATDTQYF. For the CDR3, the DNA is TGTGCCAGCACCCGCGGGGGTGCCACAGATACGCAGTATTTT.

The rearrangement joins TRBV29-1 to TRBJ1-2; 7 bases are shared with TRBD1. Germline trimming cut 8 bases from V and 8 bases from J; bases unmatched to any gene: 14. CDR1 SQVTM and CDR2 ANQGSEA come from the germline V gene. The CDR3 covers 13 residues. The CDR3 nucleotides read TGCAGCATCGGGACAGATTTCCTAAAGGGCTACACCTTC. This gives the protein CSIGTDFLKGYTF.

V and J are TRBV6-5 and TRBJ1-1; 9 nucleotides align to TRBD1. The J segment lost 12 bases and the V segment lost 6 bases, leaving 17 bases of the junction unmatched. The V gene's germline CDR1 is MNHEY and CDR2 SVGAGI. The CDR3 loop spans 15 amino acids. The CDR3 DNA follows: TGTGCCAGCAGGAGGACAGGGGATCGGGTCTCGGTTACTTTCTTT. It yields the protein CASRRTGDRVSVTFF.

This chain connects TRBV10-3 to TRBJ1-1; D might be TRBD1 (6 bases). V lost 5 bases and J 5 bases, leaving 15 bases between the germline ends. There are 14 residues in the CDR3. CDR1 is ENHRY, CDR2 SYGVKD, per germline. This CDR3 reads CAISSRGGGTEAFF. The CDR3 bases are TGTGCCATCAGTTCTCGGGGAGGGGGGACTGAAGCTTTCTTT.

The CDR3 sequence: CASSSYYGYTF. CDR3 in DNA: TGTGCCAGCAGTTCGTACTATGGCTACACCTTC. This chain uses TRBV28 with TRBJ1-2, with D unresolved. Trimming removed 4 bases at V and 3 bases at J, with 3 bases between. In germline, CDR1 is MDHEN, CDR2 SYDVKM. The CDR3 totals 11 residues.

On this clone: This CDR3 is also generated by other DNA sequences in the sample. This chain connects TRBV7-9 to TRBJ1-1; the D is unclear. Germline V gene sequence: CDR1 SEHNR, CDR2 FQNEAQ (reference sequence). CDR3 length: 14 residues. Trimming shortened V by 2 bases and J by 1 base, and 8 bases separated the two germline ends. The CDR3 DNA sequence: TGTGCCAGCAGCTTATTGTCAGGGAACACTGAAGCTTTCTTT. This sequence encodes CASSLLSGNTEAFF.

This chain links TRBV19 with TRBJ1-1, with 7 bases matching TRBD1. V lost 2 bases to trimming and J lost 2 bases; unmatched junction nucleotides: 5. Germline CDR1 and CDR2: LNHDA and SQIVND (reference sequence). CDR3 length: 15 amino acids. CDR3 sequence: CASSINEGANTEAFF. Here the CDR3 DNA reads TGTGCCAGTAGTATAAACGAGGGGGCCAACACTGAAGCTTTCTTT.

The chain combines TRBV19 with TRBJ2-5; D gene uncertain. The CDR3 covers 13 residues. CDR1 and CDR2 from the germline V gene are LNHDA and SQIVND (reference sequence). Trimming removed 4 bases from V and 0 bases from J, with 6 bases in between. CDR3 DNA: TGTGCCAGTAGTACCGCAGACCAAGAGACCCAGTACTTC. Translation gives CASSTADQETQYF.

V usage is TRBV4-3 and J usage is TRBJ2-7; 10 nucleotides line up with TRBD2. This CDR3 has 15 amino acids. In germline, CDR1 is LGHNA, CDR2 YSLEER. J lost 3 bases, V lost 1 base, and 3 bases had no gene match. CDR3 coding DNA: TGCGCCAGCAGCCAAGCACTAGCGGGATACTACGAGCAGTACTTC. Translation gives CASSQALAGYYEQYF.